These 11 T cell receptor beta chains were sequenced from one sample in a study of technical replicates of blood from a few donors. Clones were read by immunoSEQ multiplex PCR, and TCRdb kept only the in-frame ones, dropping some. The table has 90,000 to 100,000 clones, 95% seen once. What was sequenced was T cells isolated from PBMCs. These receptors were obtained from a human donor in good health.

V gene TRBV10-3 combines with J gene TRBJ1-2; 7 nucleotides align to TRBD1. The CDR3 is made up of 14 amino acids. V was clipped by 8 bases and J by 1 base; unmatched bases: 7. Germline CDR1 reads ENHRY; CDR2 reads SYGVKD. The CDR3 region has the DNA TGTGCCATCGCCGGACAGGAAGATAACTATGGCTACACCTTC. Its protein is CAIAGQEDNYGYTF.

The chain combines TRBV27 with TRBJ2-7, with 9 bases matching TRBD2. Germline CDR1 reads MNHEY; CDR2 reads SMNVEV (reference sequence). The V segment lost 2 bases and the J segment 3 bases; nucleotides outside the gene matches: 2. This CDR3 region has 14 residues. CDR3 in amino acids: CASSLIAGVYEQYF. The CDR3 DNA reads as TGTGCCAGCAGTTTAATAGCGGGAGTCTACGAGCAGTACTTC.

CDR3 DNA: TGTGCCAGCAGCCCCTCGCGGGGGGGAACCTACGAGCAGTACTTC. It translates to CASSPSRGGTYEQYF. The chain links TRBV9 to TRBJ2-7; TRBD2 aligns across 9 bases. The CDR3 runs to 15 residues. Germline V gene lookup returns CDR1 SGDLS and CDR2 YYNGEE. With V trimmed by 4 bases and J by 2 bases, 7 bases remained unmatched.

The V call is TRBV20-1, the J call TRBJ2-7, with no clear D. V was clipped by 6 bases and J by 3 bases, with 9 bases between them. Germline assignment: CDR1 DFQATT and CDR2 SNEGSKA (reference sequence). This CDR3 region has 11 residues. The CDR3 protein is CSASSNYEQYF. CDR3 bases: TGCAGTGCCAGTTCAAACTACGAGCAGTACTTC.

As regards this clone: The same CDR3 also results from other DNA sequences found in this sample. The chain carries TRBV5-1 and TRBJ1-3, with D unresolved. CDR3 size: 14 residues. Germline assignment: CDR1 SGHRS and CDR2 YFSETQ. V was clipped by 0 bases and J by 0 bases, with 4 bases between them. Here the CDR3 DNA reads TGCGCCAGCAGCTTGGACAGCTCTGGAAACACCATATATTTT. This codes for CASSLDSSGNTIYF.

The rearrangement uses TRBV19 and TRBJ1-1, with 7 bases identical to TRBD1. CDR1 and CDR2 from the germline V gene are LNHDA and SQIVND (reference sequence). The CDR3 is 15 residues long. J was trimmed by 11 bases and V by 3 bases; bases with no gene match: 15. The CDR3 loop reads CASSIGQEWNPGAFF. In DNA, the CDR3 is TGTGCCAGTAGTATCGGACAGGAATGGAACCCCGGGGCTTTCTTT.

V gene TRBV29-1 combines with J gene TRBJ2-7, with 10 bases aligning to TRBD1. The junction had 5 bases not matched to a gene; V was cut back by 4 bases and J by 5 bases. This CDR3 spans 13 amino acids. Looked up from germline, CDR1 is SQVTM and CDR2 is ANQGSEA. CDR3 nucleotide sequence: TGCAGCGTTGCCGGGACAGGGGTGGACGAGCAGTACTTC. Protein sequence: CSVAGTGVDEQYF.

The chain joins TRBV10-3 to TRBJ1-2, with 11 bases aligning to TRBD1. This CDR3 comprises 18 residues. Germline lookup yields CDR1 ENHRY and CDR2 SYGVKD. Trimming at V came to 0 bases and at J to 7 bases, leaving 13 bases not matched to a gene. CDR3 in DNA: TGTGCCATCAGTGAGTCTGGCGGACAGGGGGCTGCACTTGGTGGCTACACCTTC. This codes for CAISESGGQGAALGGYTF.

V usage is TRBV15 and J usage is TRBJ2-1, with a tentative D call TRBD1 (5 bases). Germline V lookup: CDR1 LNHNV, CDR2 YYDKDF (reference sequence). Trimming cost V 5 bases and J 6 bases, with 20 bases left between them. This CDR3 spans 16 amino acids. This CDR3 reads CATSDGNSDSTNEQFF. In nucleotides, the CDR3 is TGTGCCACCAGCGACGGCAACAGTGACAGTACCAATGAGCAGTTCTTC.

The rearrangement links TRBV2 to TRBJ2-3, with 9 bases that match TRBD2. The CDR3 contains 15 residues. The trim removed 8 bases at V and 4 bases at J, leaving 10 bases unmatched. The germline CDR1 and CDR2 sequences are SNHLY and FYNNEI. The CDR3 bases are TGTGCCAGCGGGGGACGGCGGGGGGGAGCAGATACGCAGTATTTT. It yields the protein CASGGRRGGADTQYF.

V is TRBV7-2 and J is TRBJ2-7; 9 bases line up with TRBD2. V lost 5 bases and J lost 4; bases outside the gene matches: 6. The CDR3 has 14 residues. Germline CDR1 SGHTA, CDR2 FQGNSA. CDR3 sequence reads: CASSTSGGSYEQYF. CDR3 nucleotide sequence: TGTGCCAGCAGCACCAGCGGGGGGAGTTACGAGCAGTACTTC.